The 14 T cell receptor beta chains in this list originate from one sample, sequenced in a study of tumor-infiltrating lymphocytes in primary liver carcinoma. From unsorted bulk tissue weighing roughly 18-31 mg, DNA and RNA were co-extracted. Total RNA amounting to approximately 460 ng was the source from which TCR beta cDNA was made with a constant-region primer. Libraries for TCR beta were built through three nested multiplex PCR rounds, which together made up a slightly modified ARM-PCR procedure. TRBV1-TRBV30 forward primers paired with a C-beta reverse primer were used in the first two PCR rounds, which ran about 11 cycles each. From the multiplex PCR reads, TCRdb called clonotypes with MiXCR, one entry per CDR3 protein. In the table there are 95,000 to 100,000 distinct CDR3 sequences, about 62% of which are singletons. Material for sequencing was liver tumor tissue from sampling region 2. Subset noted: tumor region T2, inferior pole. Receptor source: a woman aged 60 to 75 with primary liver carcinoma and hepatitis B virus infection.

Of note for this clonotype: This likely comes from a read error, as the CDR3 has no conserved phenylalanine or tryptophan at its end. The chain joins TRBV29-1 to TRBJ2-2, with D maybe TRBD2 (5 bases). Germline lookup yields CDR1 SQVTM and CDR2 ANQGSEA. This CDR3 region has 13 residues. This chain's CDR3 is CIVALAPAGELFI. CDR3 sequence (DNA): TGCATCGTTGCCCTAGCCCCGGCCGGGGAGCTGTTTATT.

For this clonotype: A junction end diverges from the germline sequence, so it may reflect a read error. The chain combines TRBV11-2 with TRBJ2-4, with a weak D call TRBD2 (5 bases). The V gene's germline CDR1 is SGHAT and CDR2 FQNNGV. The CDR3 contains 14 residues. The DNA for the CDR3 is TGTGTCAGCGGCCAGGCAGGAAGGTCTTACATTCAGTACTTC. It yields the protein CVSGQAGRSYIQYF.

Concerning this clonotype: Possible read error: a much larger clone is one base away. The CDR3 end shows no conserved phenylalanine or tryptophan, and so a read error is likely. The rearrangement joins TRBV30 to TRBJ2-3; D remains unclear. The germline V and J ends were trimmed by 0 bases and 4 bases, with 5 bases remaining between them. The CDR3 is 12 amino acids. The germline V gene encodes CDR1 GTSNPN and CDR2 SVGIG (reference sequence). As DNA, the CDR3 is TGTGCCTGGAGTGTACGGGCAGATACGCAGTATTTG. It encodes CAWSVRADTQYL.

With regard to this clonotype: This may arise from a read error, as a much more abundant clone is one base away. The V gene is TRBV28, the J gene TRBJ1-2, with D unclear. This CDR3 is built from 14 residues. CDR1 and CDR2 (germline): MDHEN, SYDVKM. The CDR3 loop reads CAISLELGKMGYTF. CDR3 in DNA: TGTGCCATCAGTTTAGAACTGGGGAAGATGGGCTACACCTTC.

The V call is TRBV21-1, the J call TRBJ1-1; TRBD1 reflects the table's D call only, with no check against the DNA. TRBV21-1 is shown as a pseudogene. CDR3 size: 15 residues. In nucleotides, the CDR3 is TGTGCCAGCAGCTTTAACAGGGGGTGGCACACTGAAGCTTTCTTT. This codes for CASSFNRGWHTEAFF.

For this clonotype: A much larger clone lies one base from this, so it may be a read error. This chain links TRBV7-8 with TRBJ1-3, with D unresolved. Germline CDR1 SGHVS, CDR2 FQNEAQ. The germline V and J ends were trimmed by 5 bases and 2 bases, with 10 bases remaining between them. This CDR3 spans 14 amino acids. The CDR3, as DNA: TGTGCCAGCAGCGCCCAGGCTACTGGAAACACCATATATTTT. Protein: CASSAQATGNTIYF. The full variable domain, rest sourced from reference TRBV7-8 and TRBJ1-3, is GAGVSQSPRYKVAKRGQDVALRCDPISGHVSLFWYQQALGQGPEFLTYFQNEAQLDKSGLPSDRFFAERPEGSVSTLKIQRTQQEDSAVYLCASSAQATGNTIYFGEGSWLTVV.

Comments on this clonotype: With a much larger clone just one base away, this may be a read error. The rearrangement links TRBV28 to TRBJ2-2; D ambiguous. V was cut by 7 bases and J by 8 bases, with 8 bases left in between. The CDR3 has 11 amino acids. The germline CDR1 and CDR2 sequences are MDHEN and SYDVKM. CDR3 in amino acids: CASNLRGELFF. Written as DNA, the CDR3 is TGTGCCAGCAACCTAAGGGGGGAGCTGTTTTTT.

Comments on this clonotype: A much larger clonotype is one base distant, so this may be a read error. The chain employs TRBV28 and TRBJ1-1; D unresolved. The V end lost 6 bases, the J end lost 1 base, and 15 bases lay between the germline ends. This CDR3 has 15 residues. Germline V CDR1 and CDR2: MDHEN, SYDVKM. For the CDR3, the DNA is TGTGCCAGCAGAGGACCCCCTGCCAGGAACACTGAAGCTTTCTTT. Its protein product is CASRGPPARNTEAFF.

About this clonotype: Since a much larger clone is just one base distant, this may be a read error. V is TRBV7-9 and J is TRBJ1-2; a weak D match, TRBD1 (5 bases). CDR1 is SEHNR and CDR2 is FQNEAQ in the germline V gene (reference sequence). CDR3 length: 13 residues. CDR3 in amino acids: CASSLGQHYGYAF. CDR3 sequence (DNA): TGTGCCAGCAGCCTCGGACAACACTATGGCTACGCCTTC.

Concerning this clonotype: This CDR3 fails to terminate in the conserved phenylalanine or tryptophan, so it likely reflects a read error. The genes are TRBV6-2 or TRBV6-3 and TRBJ2-2; TRBD1 is a possible D gene (6 bases). From germline, CDR1 is MNHEY and CDR2 SVGEGT. The length of the CDR3 is 14 residues. The CDR3 DNA is TGTGCTGGCAGTTACGGCGGACAGACCGGGGAGCTGTTTTCT. Its protein product is CAGSYGGQTGELFS.

In the case of this clonotype: At one end the junction does not follow the germline gene, possibly because of a read error. The chain's CDR3 is CSVDGTSRTWDLFF. The CDR3 nucleotides are TGCAGCGTTGATGGGACTAGCCGGACCTGGGATCTGTTTTTT. The chain joins TRBV29-1 to TRBJ2-2, with TRBD2 identical over 9 bases. The CDR3 loop spans 14 amino acids. Germline lookup yields CDR1 SQVTM and CDR2 ANQGSEA.

Details on this clonotype: Likely a read error: the CDR3 ends without its conserved phenylalanine or tryptophan. The chain joins TRBV11-2 to TRBJ1-2, with TRBD1 as a possible D gene (5 bases). Trimming took off 0 bases at V and 4 bases at J, with 18 bases between the two ends. This CDR3 contains 17 residues. Germline lookup yields CDR1 SGHAT and CDR2 FQNNGV. The DNA for the CDR3 is TGTGCCAGCAGCTTAGATCAGATCAGGGTGCTGCGCTATGGCTACACCTTA. It is translated as CASSLDQIRVLRYGYTL.

This clonotype was recorded once. No conserved phenylalanine or tryptophan is present at the end of the CDR3, so a read error is the likely explanation. This rearrangement joins TRBV11-2 to TRBJ1-2; TRBD1 is a possible D gene (6 bases). Germline CDR1 reads SGHAT; CDR2 reads FQNNGV. This CDR3 region has 15 residues. This CDR3 is CASSFRDGGGYGYTL. Here the CDR3 DNA reads TGCGCCAGCAGCTTTAGGGACGGGGGCGGCTATGGCTACACCTTA.

The chain combines TRBV2 with TRBJ2-7; D perhaps matches TRBD1 (5 bases). The CDR3 has 12 amino acids. Germline values: CDR1 SNHLY, CDR2 FYNNEI. Trimming took off 5 bases at V and 6 bases at J, with 11 bases between the two ends. As DNA, the CDR3 is TGTGCCAGCAGTATCCAGGGTCGCGAGCAGTACTTC. Translating gives CASSIQGREQYF.